The T cell receptor beta chain under discussion was sequenced for a study of T-cell memory formation after mild COVID-19. Study observations and caveats: Pre-infection memory carried some responding clones, suggesting that cross-reactive memory joined. Day 15 to 85 contractors were CD4/CD8 balanced; later expanders leaned CD4+. Contracting CD4+ clones were located mainly in CM and EM, and CD8+ clones in EMRA.

Employing constant-segment primers, 5'RACE generated TCR alpha and TCR beta cDNA libraries bearing sample barcodes and UMIs. In TCRdb, the 5' RACE reads were re-called with MiXCR into one record per CDR3 protein. Of about 500,000 distinct CDR3 sequences listed, around 20% are singletons. Turning to this clonotype: Its target is not known.

Trimming took 5 bases from V and 6 from J; bases not matched to a gene: 12. The V gene's germline CDR1 is PRHDT and CDR2 FYEKMQ (reference sequence). The CDR3 has 15 residues. The chain joins TRBV13 to TRBJ2-7; TRBD1 matches at 8 bases. What was sequenced was PBMCs or a T cell subset sorted from them (not recorded which). This receptor was obtained from an adult woman who had mild COVID-19 (a few samples of this study predate the infection). Cell type and time point are not known. CDR3 nucleotide sequence: TGTGCCAGCAGCGCAGATCGGACAGGGCTTTCCGAGCAGTACTTC. The encoded protein is CASSADRTGLSEQYF. The full variable domain, in which reference TRBV13 and TRBJ2-7 provide the parts outside the CDR3, is AAGVIQSPRHLIKEKRETATLKCYPIPRHDTVYWYQQGPGQDPQFLISFYEKMQSDKGSIPDRFSAQQFSDYHSELNMSSLELGDSALYFCASSADRTGLSEQYFGPGTRLTVT.